The entry that follows covers one T cell receptor (beta chain) sequence. Its antigen is not yet known. Base qualities are not at hand, and no much larger clone is one base apart. The time point label, as the study defines it: pre-sensitization, week 0. Explained via the paper, the treatment or condition label denotes: therapeutic diphenylcyclopropenone sensitization with weekly scalp DPC. Blood at each patch-test visit was drawn before the patch test was applied. Patients were considered eligible if aged 18 to 70, diagnosed with alopecia and deemed suitable for DPC therapy, and patients were excluded if pregnant. Unfractionated whole blood was collected in Tempus Blood RNA tubes, and total RNA was extracted from that blood. This record comes from a study of human T cells and chemical hapten exposure (dated by TCRdb to about 2021). Context from the whole study: For sensitization, 2% DPC in acetone was applied to a 2 cm by 2 cm area of upper inner arm skin. Patients additionally received weekly therapeutic DPC doses to the scalp throughout the approximately 24-week study period. Patch testing was done on the upper back using Finn chambers containing 0.01% DPC, and results were scored after 6 days according to International Contact Dermatitis Research Group standards. The patient cohort, mostly female, included alopecia areata with under or over 50% scalp involvement, alopecia totalis and alopecia universalis. Libraries were pooled for sequencing, and variation in per-sample TCR yields was attributed mainly to small differences in library volumes within the pool. This study followed changes in the peripheral blood TCR repertoire in vivo during primary and secondary sensitization of alopecia patients to the hapten diphenylcyclopropenone (DPC). Blood samples were taken from patients before sensitization (week 0) and at 2, 6 and about 24 weeks after DPC sensitization. For TCR sequencing, blood came from about 28 alopecia patients at anywhere from one to four time points (pre-sensitization, 2, 6 and 24 weeks).

The paper's findings and limits, for the study overall: Patch test score was positively correlated with the number of PT1 expanded TCRs, with significance at thresholds 8, 16 and 32 but not at 4. All patients had alopecia, a presumed autoimmune disease, so their immune response might differ from that of healthy individuals. Significantly more large CDR3 similarity clusters were formed by expanded TCRs than by pre-sensitization or healthy control sets, consistent with antigen-driven responses. DPC sensitization did not change the number of TCRs with a frequency above 1 in 1000, and there was no evidence of changes in global repertoire structure. After repeated subsampling, the strength of the expansion versus patch-test correlation and the threshold at which it became significant changed.

The library was built by means of RACE. Instrument on record: NextSeq 500. During library preparation, unique molecular identifiers were attached to individual cDNA molecules so that TCRs could be counted in a quantitative, reproducible way. From each blood RNA sample, both TCR alpha and TCR beta chains were sequenced. As for how the authors treated the data: A median of roughly 99,000 TCRs per sample was observed, with a range of about 20,000 to 750,000. The Decombinator software suite was used to annotate V, J and CDR3 in the TCR reads. For PS versus PT1 abundance plots, all samples were subsampled to the same number of TCRs (28,000). Expanded TCRs were defined as absent before sensitization and observed at least eight times at the 2-week time point. In TCRdb, the public reads were trimmed at Q25 with fastp and aligned with MiXCR, with productive beta chains retained. Under each unique CDR3 protein, matching rows form one entry showing the most common genes and DNA. It is TCRdb's table, rather than the study itself, that gives the V and J calls and clone size. This sample gives roughly 100,000 distinct CDR3 sequences in total; approximately 12% of them show up just once. Around 1.7% of the sample rests with the top ten.

The germline V gene (reference sequence) yields LNHDA for CDR1 and SQIVND for CDR2. Ends trimmed: V by 6 bases, J by 4 bases; bases unmatched to a gene: 15. From the cysteine up to the phenylalanine, the CDR3 has a length of 16 residues. The entry retains the CDR3 DNA only, 48 bases that are in frame from base 1. The sequenced sample was whole blood, obtained in connection with sensitization to the hapten diphenylcyclopropenone (DPC). The chain joins TRBV19 to TRBJ2-7, with 7 bases in between that match TRBD2. This receptor was obtained from a woman aged 50 to 65 with alopecia areata. Some clones in this sample may be carry-over from other donors' samples. The CDR3 region reads CASSEDGASGTYEQYF. The DNA sequence is given as TGTGCCAGTAGCGAGGACGGGGCTAGCGGAACTTACGAGCAGTACTTC.